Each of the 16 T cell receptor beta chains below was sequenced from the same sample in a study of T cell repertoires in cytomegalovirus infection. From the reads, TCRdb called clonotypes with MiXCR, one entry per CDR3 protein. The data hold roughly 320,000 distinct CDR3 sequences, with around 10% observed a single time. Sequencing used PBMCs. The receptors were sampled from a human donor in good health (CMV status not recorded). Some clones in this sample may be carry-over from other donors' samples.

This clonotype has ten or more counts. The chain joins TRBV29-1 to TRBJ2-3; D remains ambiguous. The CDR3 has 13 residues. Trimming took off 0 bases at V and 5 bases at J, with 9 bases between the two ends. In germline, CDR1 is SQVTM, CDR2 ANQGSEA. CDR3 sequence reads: CSVEDLKEDTQYF. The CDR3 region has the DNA TGCAGCGTTGAAGACCTTAAGGAAGATACGCAGTATTTT.

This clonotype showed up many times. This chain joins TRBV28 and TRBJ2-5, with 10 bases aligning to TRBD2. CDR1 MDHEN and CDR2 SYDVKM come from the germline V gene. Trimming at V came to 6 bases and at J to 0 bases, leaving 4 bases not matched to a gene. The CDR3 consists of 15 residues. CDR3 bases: TGTGCCAGCAGAATACTAGCGGGGTACCAAGAGACCCAGTACTTC. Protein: CASRILAGYQETQYF.

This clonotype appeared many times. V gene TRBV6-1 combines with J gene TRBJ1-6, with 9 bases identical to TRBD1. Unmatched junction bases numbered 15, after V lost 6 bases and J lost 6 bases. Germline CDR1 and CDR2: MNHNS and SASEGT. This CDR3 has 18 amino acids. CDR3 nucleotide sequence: TGTGCCAGCAGCTCCGGGACAGGGCAGTGGAGTGCTAATTCACCCCTCCACTTT. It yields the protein CASSSGTGQWSANSPLHF.

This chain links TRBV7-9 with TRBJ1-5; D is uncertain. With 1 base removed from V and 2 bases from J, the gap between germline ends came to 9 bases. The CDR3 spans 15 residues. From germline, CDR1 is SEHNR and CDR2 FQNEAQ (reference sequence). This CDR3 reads CASSLGDAGNQPQHF. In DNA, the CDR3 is TGTGCCAGCAGCTTAGGTGACGCAGGCAATCAGCCCCAGCATTTT.

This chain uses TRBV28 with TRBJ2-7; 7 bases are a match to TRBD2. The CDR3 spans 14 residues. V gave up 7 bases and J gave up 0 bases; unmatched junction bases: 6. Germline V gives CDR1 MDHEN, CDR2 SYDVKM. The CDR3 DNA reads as TGTGCCAGCAATGGGGGGGGGAGCTCCTACGAGCAGTACGTC. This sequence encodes CASNGGGSSYEQYV.

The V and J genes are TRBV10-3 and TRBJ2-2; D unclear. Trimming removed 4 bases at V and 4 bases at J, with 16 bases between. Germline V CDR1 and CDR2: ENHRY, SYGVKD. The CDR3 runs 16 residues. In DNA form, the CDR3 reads TGTGCCATCAGTGGAAGGGCAGGCCGCAGCACCGGGGAGCTGTTTTTT. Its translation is CAISGRAGRSTGELFF.

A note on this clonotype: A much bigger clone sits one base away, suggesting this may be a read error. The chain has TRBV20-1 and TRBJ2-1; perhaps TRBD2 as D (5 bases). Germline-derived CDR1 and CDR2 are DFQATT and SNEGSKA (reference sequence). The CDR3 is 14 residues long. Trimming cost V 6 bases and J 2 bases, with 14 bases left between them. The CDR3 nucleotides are TGCAGTGCCGTCCCCGTGGGAGCCTACAATGAGCAGTTCTTC. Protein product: CSAVPVGAYNEQFF.

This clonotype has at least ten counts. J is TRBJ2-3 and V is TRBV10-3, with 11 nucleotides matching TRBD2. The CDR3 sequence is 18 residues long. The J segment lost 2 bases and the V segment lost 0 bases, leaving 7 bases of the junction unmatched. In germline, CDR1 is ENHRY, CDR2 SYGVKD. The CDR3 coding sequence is TGTGCCATCAGTGAGTCGACTACTAGCGGGGGTACCACAGATACGCAGTATTTT. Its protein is CAISESTTSGGTTDTQYF.

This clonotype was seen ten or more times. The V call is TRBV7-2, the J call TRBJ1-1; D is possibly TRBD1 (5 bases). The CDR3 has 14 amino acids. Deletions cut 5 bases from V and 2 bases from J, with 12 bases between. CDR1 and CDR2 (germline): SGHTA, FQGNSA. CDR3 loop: CASSRQTINTEAFF. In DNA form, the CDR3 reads TGTGCCAGCAGCCGACAGACGATCAACACTGAAGCTTTCTTT.

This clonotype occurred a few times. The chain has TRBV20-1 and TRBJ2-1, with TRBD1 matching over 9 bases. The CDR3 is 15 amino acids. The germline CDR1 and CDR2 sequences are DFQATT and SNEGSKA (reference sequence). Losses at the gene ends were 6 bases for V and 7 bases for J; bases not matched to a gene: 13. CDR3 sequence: CSAPPTGGNRNEQFF. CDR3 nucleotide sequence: TGCAGTGCCCCCCCGACAGGGGGAAATAGGAATGAGCAGTTCTTC.

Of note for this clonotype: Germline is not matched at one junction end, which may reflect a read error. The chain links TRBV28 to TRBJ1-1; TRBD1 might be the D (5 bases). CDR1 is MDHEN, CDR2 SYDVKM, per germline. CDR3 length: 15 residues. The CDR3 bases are TGTGCCAGCAGTTTCCTCACGGGGGGGAACAATGAAGCTTTCTTT. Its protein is CASSFLTGGNNEAFF.

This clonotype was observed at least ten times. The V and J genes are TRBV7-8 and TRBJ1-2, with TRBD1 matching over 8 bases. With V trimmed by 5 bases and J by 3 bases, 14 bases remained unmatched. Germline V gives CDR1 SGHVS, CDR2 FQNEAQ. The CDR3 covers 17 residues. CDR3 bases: TGTGCCAGCAGCCGAAACCGCGGACAGGGCAATGACTATGGCTACACCTTC. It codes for CASSRNRGQGNDYGYTF.

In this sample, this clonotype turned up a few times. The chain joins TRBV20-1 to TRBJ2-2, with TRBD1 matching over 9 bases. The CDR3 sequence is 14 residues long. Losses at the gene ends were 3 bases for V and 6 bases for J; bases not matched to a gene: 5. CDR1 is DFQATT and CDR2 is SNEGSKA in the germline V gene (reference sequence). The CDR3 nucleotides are TGCAGTGCTAGGGGAGGGACAGGGTCCGGGGAGCTGTTTTTT. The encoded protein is CSARGGTGSGELFF.

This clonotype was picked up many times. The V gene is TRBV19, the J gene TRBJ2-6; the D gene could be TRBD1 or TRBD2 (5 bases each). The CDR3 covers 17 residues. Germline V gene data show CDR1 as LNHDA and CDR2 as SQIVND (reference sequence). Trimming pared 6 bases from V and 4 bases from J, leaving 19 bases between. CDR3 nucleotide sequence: TGTGCCAGTAGGCCAGGGACCCTTTCAAGCGGGGCCAACGTCCTGACTTTC. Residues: CASRPGTLSSGANVLTF.

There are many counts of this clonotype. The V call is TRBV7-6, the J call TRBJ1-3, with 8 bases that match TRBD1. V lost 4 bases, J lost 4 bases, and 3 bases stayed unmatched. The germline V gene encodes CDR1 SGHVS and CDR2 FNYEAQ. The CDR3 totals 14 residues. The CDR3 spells CASSSTGVGNTIYF. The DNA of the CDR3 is TGTGCCAGCAGCTCGACAGGGGTGGGAAACACCATATATTTT.

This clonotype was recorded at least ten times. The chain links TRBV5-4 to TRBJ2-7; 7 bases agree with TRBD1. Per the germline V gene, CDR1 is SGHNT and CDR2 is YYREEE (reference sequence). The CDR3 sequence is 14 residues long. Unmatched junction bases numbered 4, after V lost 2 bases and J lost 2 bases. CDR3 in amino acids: CASSFGQETYEQYF. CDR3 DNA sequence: TGTGCCAGCAGCTTCGGACAGGAGACCTACGAGCAGTACTTC.